The 2 T cell receptor beta chains presented below share a single source sample, sequenced in a study of OX40 agonist ivuxolimab in advanced cancers. The repertoire was sequenced with immunoSEQ multiplex PCR; TCRdb's copy has only in-frame clones and lacks some. The profile shows tens of thousands of clones, 90% to 95% of them singletons. The sequenced sample was CD4+ or CD8+ T cells sorted from blood, obtained in a trial of the OX40 agonist ivuxolimab. The receptors derive from an adult with an advanced solid tumor such as melanoma, head and neck, liver or kidney cancer.

This chain connects TRBV5-6 to TRBJ2-5; D tentatively fits TRBD1 or TRBD2 (7 bases each). The V gene lost 4 bases and the J gene lost 4 bases, with 11 bases spanning the gap. CDR1 and CDR2 from the germline V gene are SGHDT and YYEEEE. The CDR3 is 13 residues long. DNA for the CDR3: TGTGCCAGCAGCCAGGGGGGGAGAGAGACCCAGTACTTC. Protein sequence: CASSQGGRETQYF.

The V call is TRBV7-2, the J call TRBJ2-3, with TRBD2 matching over 7 bases. Germline lookup yields CDR1 SGHTA and CDR2 FQGNSA. The CDR3 extends over 15 amino acids. J was trimmed by 2 bases and V by 4 bases; bases with no gene match: 6. The CDR3: CASSSSSGNTDTQYF. Here the CDR3 DNA reads TGTGCCAGCAGCTCCTCTAGCGGAAACACAGATACGCAGTATTTT.